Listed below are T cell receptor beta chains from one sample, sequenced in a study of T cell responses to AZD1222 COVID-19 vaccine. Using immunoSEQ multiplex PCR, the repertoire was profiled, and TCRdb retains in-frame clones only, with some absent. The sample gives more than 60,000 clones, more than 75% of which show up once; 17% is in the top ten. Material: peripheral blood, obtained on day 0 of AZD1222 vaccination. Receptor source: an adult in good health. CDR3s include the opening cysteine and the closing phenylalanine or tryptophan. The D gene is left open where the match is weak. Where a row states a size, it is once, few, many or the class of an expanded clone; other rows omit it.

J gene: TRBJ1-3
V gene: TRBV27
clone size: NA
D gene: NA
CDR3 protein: CASSPRQPPHGNTIYF
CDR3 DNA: TGTGCCAGCAGTCCGCGGCAGCCTCCCCACGGAAACACCATATATTTT

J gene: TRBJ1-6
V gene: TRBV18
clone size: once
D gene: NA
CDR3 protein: CASSPTSTSAHSPLHF
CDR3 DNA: TGTGCCAGCTCACCCACGTCCACCTCGGCCCATTCACCCCTCCACTTT

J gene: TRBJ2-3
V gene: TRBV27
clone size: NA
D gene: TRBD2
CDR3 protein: CASRHLADILNTQYF
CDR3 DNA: TGTGCCAGCAGACATCTAGCGGATATCCTAAATACGCAGTATTTT

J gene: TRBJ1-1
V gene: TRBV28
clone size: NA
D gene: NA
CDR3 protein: CASSIWGIGENTEAFF
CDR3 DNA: TGTGCCAGCAGTATTTGGGGGATCGGTGAGAACACTGAAGCTTTCTTT

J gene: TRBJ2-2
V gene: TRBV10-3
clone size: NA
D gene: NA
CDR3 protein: CAISGPSNTGELFF
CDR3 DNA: TGTGCCATCAGTGGTCCCTCGAACACCGGGGAGCTGTTTTTT

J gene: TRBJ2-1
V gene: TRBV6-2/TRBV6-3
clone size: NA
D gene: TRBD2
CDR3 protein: CASSHREGQVYNEQFF
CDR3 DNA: TGTGCCAGCAGTCATCGGGAGGGGCAAGTTTACAATGAGCAGTTCTTC

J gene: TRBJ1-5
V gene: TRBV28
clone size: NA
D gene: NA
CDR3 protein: CASSLYRTLSNQPQHF
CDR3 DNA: TGTGCCAGCAGTTTATACAGGACACTGAGCAATCAGCCCCAGCATTTT

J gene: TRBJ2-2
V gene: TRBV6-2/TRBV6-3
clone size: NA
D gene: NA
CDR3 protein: CASSYSMRATGELFF
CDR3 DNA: TGTGCCAGCAGTTACTCAATGCGCGCGACCGGGGAGCTGTTTTTT

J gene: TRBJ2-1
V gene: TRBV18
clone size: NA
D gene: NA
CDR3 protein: CASSPMRAGDSYNEQFF
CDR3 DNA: TGTGCCAGCTCACCGATGCGAGCGGGTGACTCCTACAATGAGCAGTTCTTC

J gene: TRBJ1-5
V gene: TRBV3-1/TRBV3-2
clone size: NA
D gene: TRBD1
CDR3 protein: CASSQSYRGQPQHF
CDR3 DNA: TGTGCCAGCAGCCAATCGTACAGGGGCCAGCCCCAGCATTTT

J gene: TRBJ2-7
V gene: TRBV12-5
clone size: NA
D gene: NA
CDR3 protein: CASEDPYEQYF
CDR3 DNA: TGTGCTAGTGAGGACCCCTACGAGCAGTACTTC

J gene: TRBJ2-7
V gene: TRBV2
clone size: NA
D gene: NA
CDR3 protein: CASSETSRVRSYEQYF
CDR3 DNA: TGTGCCAGCAGTGAGACAAGCAGGGTGAGGTCCTACGAGCAGTACTTC

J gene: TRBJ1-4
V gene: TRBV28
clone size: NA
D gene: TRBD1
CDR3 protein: CASSLTGANEKLFF
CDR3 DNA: TGTGCCAGCAGTTTGACAGGGGCTAATGAAAAACTGTTTTTT

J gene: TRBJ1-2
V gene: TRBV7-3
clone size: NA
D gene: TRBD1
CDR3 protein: CASSDPGQGSRGLENYGYTF
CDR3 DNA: TGTGCCAGCAGCGATCCGGGACAGGGGTCGAGGGGGCTCGAGAACTATGGCTACACCTTC

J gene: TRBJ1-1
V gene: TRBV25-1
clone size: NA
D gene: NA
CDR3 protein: CASSEWVTEAFF
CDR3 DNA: TGTGCCAGCAGTGAGTGGGTTACTGAAGCTTTCTTT

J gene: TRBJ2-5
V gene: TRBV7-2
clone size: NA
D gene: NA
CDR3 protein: CASSFGMQETQYF
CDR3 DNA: TGTGCCAGCAGCTTCGGGATGCAAGAGACCCAGTACTTC

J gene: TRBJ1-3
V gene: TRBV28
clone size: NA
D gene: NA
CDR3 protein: CAGKRPSGNTIYF
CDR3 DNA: TGTGCCGGTAAACGCCCCTCTGGAAACACCATATATTTT

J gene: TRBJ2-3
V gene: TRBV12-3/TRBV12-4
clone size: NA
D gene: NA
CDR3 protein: CASTQSEDTQYF
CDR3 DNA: TGTGCCAGCACGCAGTCGGAGGATACGCAGTATTTT

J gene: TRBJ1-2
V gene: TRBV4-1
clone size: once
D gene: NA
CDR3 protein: CASSQGQMINYGYTF
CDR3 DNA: TGCGCCAGCAGCCAAGGGCAGATGATTAACTATGGCTACACCTTC

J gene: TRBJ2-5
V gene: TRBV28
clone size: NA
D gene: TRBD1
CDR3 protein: CASRGTGWTETQYF
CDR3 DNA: TGTGCCAGCAGGGGGACAGGGTGGACAGAGACCCAGTACTTC

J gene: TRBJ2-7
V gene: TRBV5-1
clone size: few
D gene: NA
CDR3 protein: CASSPADGNPYEQYF
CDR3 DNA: TGCGCCAGCAGCCCGGCCGACGGTAACCCCTACGAGCAGTACTTC

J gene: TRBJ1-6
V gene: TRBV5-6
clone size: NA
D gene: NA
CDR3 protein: CASSFGGIYNSPLHF
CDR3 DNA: TGTGCCAGCAGCTTTGGGGGGATTTATAATTCACCCCTCCACTTT

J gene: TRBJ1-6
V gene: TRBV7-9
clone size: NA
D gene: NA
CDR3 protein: CASSPYTGTPNSPLHF
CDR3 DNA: TGTGCCAGCAGCCCTTATACCGGGACACCGAATTCACCCCTCCACTTT

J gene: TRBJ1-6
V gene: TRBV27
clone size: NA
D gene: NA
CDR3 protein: CASSPREGSYNSPLHF
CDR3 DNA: TGTGCCAGCAGTCCTAGGGAGGGCTCCTATAATTCACCCCTCCACTTT

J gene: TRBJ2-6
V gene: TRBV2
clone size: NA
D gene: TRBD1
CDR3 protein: CASSGGQGISGANVLTF
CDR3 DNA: TGTGCCAGCAGTGGAGGACAGGGAATATCTGGGGCCAACGTCCTGACTTTC

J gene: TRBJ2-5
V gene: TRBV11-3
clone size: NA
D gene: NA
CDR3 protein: CASSSGGIRETQYF
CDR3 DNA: TGTGCCAGCAGCTCGGGGGGCATACGAGAGACCCAGTACTTC

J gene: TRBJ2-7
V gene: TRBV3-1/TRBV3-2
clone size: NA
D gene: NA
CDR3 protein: CASSPSLLNEQYF
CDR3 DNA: TGTGCCAGCAGTCCCTCCCTTTTGAACGAGCAGTACTTC

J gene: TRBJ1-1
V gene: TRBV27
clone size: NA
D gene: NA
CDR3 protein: CASSLRRDGAEAFF
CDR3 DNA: TGTGCCAGCAGTTTGAGGCGGGACGGGGCAGAAGCTTTCTTT

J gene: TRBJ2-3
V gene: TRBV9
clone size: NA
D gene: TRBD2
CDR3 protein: CASSARTSGKVSTDTQYF
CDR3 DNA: TGTGCCAGCAGCGCCCGGACTAGCGGGAAGGTGAGCACAGATACGCAGTATTTT

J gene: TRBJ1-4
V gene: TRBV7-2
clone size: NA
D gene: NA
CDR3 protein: CASSLGVATNEKLFF
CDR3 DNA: TGTGCCAGCAGCTTAGGGGTCGCAACTAATGAAAAACTGTTTTTT

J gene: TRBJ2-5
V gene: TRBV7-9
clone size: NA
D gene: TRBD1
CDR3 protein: CASSPEGQGGSQYF
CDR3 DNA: TGTGCCAGCAGCCCAGAGGGACAGGGAGGTTCCCAGTACTTC

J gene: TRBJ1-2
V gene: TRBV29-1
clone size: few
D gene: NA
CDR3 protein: CSVDRRGSNYGYTF
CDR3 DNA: TGCAGCGTTGACCGCAGGGGTTCTAACTATGGCTACACCTTC

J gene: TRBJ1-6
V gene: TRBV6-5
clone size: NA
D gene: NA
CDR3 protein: CASSRTAKGDSPLHF
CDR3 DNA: TGTGCCAGCAGTCGGACAGCGAAGGGGGATTCACCCCTCCACTTT

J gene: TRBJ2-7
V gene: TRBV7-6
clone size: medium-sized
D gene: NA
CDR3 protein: CASSSESFYEQYF
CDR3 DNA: TGTGCCAGCAGCTCCGAGTCGTTCTACGAGCAGTACTTC

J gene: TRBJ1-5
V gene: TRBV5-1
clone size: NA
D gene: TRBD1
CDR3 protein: CASSSLRLPGQDDDQPQHF
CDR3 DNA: TGCGCCAGCAGCTCCCTCCGCCTTCCGGGACAGGACGACGATCAGCCCCAGCATTTT

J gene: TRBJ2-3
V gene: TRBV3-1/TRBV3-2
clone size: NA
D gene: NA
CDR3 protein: CASSTQGDTQYF
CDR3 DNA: TGTGCCAGCAGTACCCAGGGAGATACGCAGTATTTT

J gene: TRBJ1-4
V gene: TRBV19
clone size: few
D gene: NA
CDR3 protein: CASSTGGGVEKLFF
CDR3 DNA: TGTGCCAGTAGTACCGGCGGCGGGGTTGAAAAACTGTTTTTT

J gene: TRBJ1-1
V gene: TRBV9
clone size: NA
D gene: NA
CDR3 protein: CASSVGEATEAFF
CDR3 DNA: TGTGCCAGCAGCGTGGGGGAGGCCACTGAAGCTTTCTTT

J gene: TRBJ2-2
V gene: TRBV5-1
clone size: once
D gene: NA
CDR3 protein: CASSLDRLRNTGELFF
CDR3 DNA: TGCGCCAGCAGCTTGGACAGATTAAGAAACACCGGGGAGCTGTTTTTT

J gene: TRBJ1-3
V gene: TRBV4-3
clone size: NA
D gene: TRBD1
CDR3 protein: CASSQTGAGNTIYF
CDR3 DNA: TGCGCCAGCAGCCAAACAGGGGCTGGAAACACCATATATTTT

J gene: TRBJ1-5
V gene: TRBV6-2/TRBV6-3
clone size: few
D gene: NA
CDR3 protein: CASSYEETNSQPQHF
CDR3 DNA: TGTGCCAGCAGTTACGAGGAGACCAACAGTCAGCCCCAGCATTTT

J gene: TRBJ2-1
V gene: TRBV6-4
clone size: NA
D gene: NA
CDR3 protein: CASSDYSYNEQFF
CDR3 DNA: TGTGCCAGCAGTGACTACAGCTACAATGAGCAGTTCTTC

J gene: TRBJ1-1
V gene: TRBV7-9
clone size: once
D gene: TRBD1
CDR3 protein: CASSRRDAGGETEAFF
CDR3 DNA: TGTGCCAGCAGCCGTAGGGATGCAGGGGGGGAGACTGAAGCTTTCTTT

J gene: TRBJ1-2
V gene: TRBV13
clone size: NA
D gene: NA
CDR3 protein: CASSQDSLYGYTF
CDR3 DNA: TGTGCCAGCAGCCAAGACAGCCTCTATGGCTACACCTTC

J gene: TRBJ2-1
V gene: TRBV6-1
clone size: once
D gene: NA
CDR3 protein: CASQPGDSYNEQFF
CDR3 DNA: TGTGCCTCCCAACCGGGGGACTCCTACAATGAGCAGTTCTTC

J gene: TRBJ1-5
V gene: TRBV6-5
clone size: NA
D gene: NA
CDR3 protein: CASGDHSNQPQHF
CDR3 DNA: TGTGCCAGCGGGGACCATAGCAATCAGCCCCAGCATTTT

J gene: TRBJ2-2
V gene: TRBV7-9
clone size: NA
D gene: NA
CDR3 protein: CASSDGGTGELFF
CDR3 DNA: TGTGCCAGCAGCGATGGTGGCACCGGGGAGCTGTTTTTT

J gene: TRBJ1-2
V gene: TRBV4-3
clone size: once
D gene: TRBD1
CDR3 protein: CASSQYPGQSNYGYTF
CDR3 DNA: TGCGCCAGCAGCCAATATCCGGGACAGAGTAACTATGGCTACACCTTC

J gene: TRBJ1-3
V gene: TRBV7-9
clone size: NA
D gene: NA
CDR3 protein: CASSLGSGNTIYF
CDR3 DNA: TGTGCCAGCAGCTTAGGCTCTGGAAACACCATATATTTT

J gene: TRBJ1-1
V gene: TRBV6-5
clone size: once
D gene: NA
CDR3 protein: CASSSPYGQPEAFF
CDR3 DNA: TGTGCCAGCAGCTCCCCTTATGGGCAGCCTGAAGCTTTCTTT

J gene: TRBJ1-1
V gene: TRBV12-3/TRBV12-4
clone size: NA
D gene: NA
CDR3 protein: CASSLNNGLGPFF
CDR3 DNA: TGTGCCAGCAGTTTGAATAATGGCCTCGGTCCTTTCTTT

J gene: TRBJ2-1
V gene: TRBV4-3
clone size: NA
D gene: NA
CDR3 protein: CASSQEGSSYNEQFF
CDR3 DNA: TGCGCCAGCAGCCAAGAGGGTAGCTCCTACAATGAGCAGTTCTTC

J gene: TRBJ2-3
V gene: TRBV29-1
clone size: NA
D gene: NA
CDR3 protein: CSVDFATRGTDTQYF
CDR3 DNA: TGCAGCGTTGACTTTGCAACCAGGGGCACAGATACGCAGTATTTT

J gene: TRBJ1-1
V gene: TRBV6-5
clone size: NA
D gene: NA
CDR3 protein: CASSRDGDTEAFF
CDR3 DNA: TGTGCCAGCAGCCGGGATGGGGACACTGAAGCTTTCTTT